These 26 T cell receptor beta chains came from one sample sequenced in a study of graft-versus-host responses after intestinal transplantation. Clones were read by immunoSEQ multiplex PCR, and TCRdb kept only the in-frame ones, dropping some. In the table there are about 17,000 clones, 82% of which are singletons. The graft tissue was processed, and this released both intraepithelial and lamina propria lymphocytes. Source: ileum tissue, taken 17 days after transplant. The receptors were gathered from a human patient who received an intestinal transplant, so some T cells may come from the graft donor.

This clone was seen just once. The J gene is TRBJ1-6, the V gene TRBV6-1, with D hard to call. CDR3 length: 15 residues. V lost 1 base and J lost 0, with 4 bases in between. Germline V gives CDR1 MNHNS, CDR2 SASEGT. The CDR3 nucleotides are TGTGCCAGCAGTGAAGACAGCTCCTATAATTCACCCCTCCACTTT. Amino acids: CASSEDSSYNSPLHF.

V usage is TRBV7-2 and J usage is TRBJ2-7; a weak D match, TRBD2 (5 bases). Germline V gene lookup returns CDR1 SGHTA and CDR2 FQGNSA. The V gene lost 6 bases and the J gene lost 0 bases, with 12 bases spanning the gap. The CDR3 consists of 14 residues. CDR3 in amino acids: CASRLGRLSYEQYF. CDR3 nucleotides: TGTGCCAGCAGACTAGGGAGACTCTCCTACGAGCAGTACTTC.

V and J are TRBV4-2 and TRBJ2-7; D unresolved. Trimming cost V 2 bases and J 1 base, with 9 bases left between them. In germline, CDR1 is LGHNA, CDR2 YNFKEQ. This CDR3 comprises 14 residues. The CDR3 DNA reads as TGTGCCAGCAGCCAAACACGGGTATCCTACGAGCAGTACTTC. As protein: CASSQTRVSYEQYF.

The rearrangement uses TRBV5-1 and TRBJ2-5; 10 bases agree with TRBD1. The germline CDR1 and CDR2 sequences are SGHRS and YFSETQ. The CDR3 is made up of 15 amino acids. V was clipped by 3 bases and J by 4 bases; unmatched bases: 6. This CDR3 reads CASSSPGTGVETQYF. CDR3 nucleotide sequence: TGCGCCAGCAGCTCGCCCGGGACAGGGGTAGAGACCCAGTACTTC. Filled out from reference TRBV5-1 and TRBJ2-5, the complete variable domain reads KAGVTQTPRYLIKTRGQQVTLSCSPISGHRSVSWYQQTPGQGLQFLFEYFSETQRNKGNFPGRFSGRQFSNSRSEMNVSTLELGDSALYLCASSSPGTGVETQYFGPGTRLLVL.

The chain combines TRBV5-1 with TRBJ1-4; a weak D match, TRBD1 (5 bases). CDR1 and CDR2 from the germline V gene are SGHRS and YFSETQ. The CDR3 is made up of 14 amino acids. V was shortened by 0 bases and J by 5 bases, with 8 bases between the two germline ends. CDR3 sequence reads: CASSLVPGNEKLFF. CDR3 DNA sequence: TGCGCCAGCAGCTTGGTGCCAGGGAATGAAAAACTGTTTTTT.

The chain links TRBV28 to TRBJ1-4, with unresolved D. Germline V lookup: CDR1 MDHEN, CDR2 SYDVKM. V was pared by 10 bases and J by 8 bases, with 17 bases between. The CDR3 covers 13 residues. For the CDR3, the DNA is TGTGCCACCGGGTTGGGTGCGGAGGAAAAACTGTTTTTT. This gives the protein CATGLGAEEKLFF.

The chain joins TRBV15 to TRBJ2-7; D not resolved. CDR3 length equals 12 residues. Germline loops: CDR1 LNHNV, CDR2 YYDKDF (reference sequence). V lost 0 bases and J lost 5, with 5 bases in between. The CDR3 DNA reads as TGTGCCACCAGCAGAGATTCGCACGAGCAGTACTTC. Amino acids: CATSRDSHEQYF.

This clone was counted a few times. V and J are TRBV10-3 and TRBJ2-1, with D hard to call. The germline gives CDR1 ENHRY, CDR2 SYGVKD. The CDR3 has 11 residues. Trimming removed 8 bases at V and 4 bases at J, with 6 bases between. DNA of the CDR3: TGTGCCATCGGTGGTTACAATGAGCAGTTCTTC. It specifies CAIGGYNEQFF.

This clone has just one count. This chain connects TRBV27 to TRBJ2-5; D is possibly TRBD2 (7 bases). Germline CDR1 reads MNHEY; CDR2 reads SMNVEV (reference sequence). V lost 5 bases and J 5 bases, leaving 15 bases between the germline ends. The CDR3 runs 14 residues. CDR3 sequence reads: CASSPRKGGETQYF. As DNA, the CDR3 is TGTGCCAGCAGTCCCCGGAAGGGGGGGGAGACCCAGTACTTC.

The V gene is TRBV11-3, the J gene TRBJ2-6; D tentatively fits TRBD1 or TRBD2 (7 bases each). From germline, CDR1 is SGHNT and CDR2 YENEEA. V lost 5 bases, J lost 2 bases, and 10 bases lay in between. There are 15 residues in the CDR3. The CDR3 spells CASSPGGAGANVLTF. The DNA of the CDR3 is TGTGCCAGCAGCCCAGGGGGGGCTGGGGCCAACGTCCTGACTTTC.

CDR3 nucleotides: TGTGCCAGCAGTTACGGGAACCGGGACGTCCTTTACGAGCAGTACTTC. Translated, it gives CASSYGNRDVLYEQYF. The rearrangement links TRBV6-5 to TRBJ2-7, with D perhaps assigned TRBD1 or TRBD2 (5 bases each). V lost 2 bases to trimming and J lost 4 bases, with 18 bases between them. Germline V gene sequence: CDR1 MNHEY, CDR2 SVGAGI. The CDR3 loop spans 16 amino acids.

The CDR3 sequence: CASSFPTAEETQYF. In DNA form, the CDR3 reads TGTGCCAGCAGCTTCCCGACCGCCGAGGAGACCCAGTACTTC. The rearrangement joins TRBV28 to TRBJ2-5; D is unclear. Per germline, CDR1 MDHEN and CDR2 SYDVKM. CDR3 length equals 14 residues. V shed 6 bases and J shed 5 bases, with 16 bases lying between them.

The chain couples TRBV4-3 to TRBJ1-1; D gene unclear. This CDR3 has 15 residues. From germline, CDR1 is LGHNA and CDR2 YSLEER. The germline V and J ends were trimmed by 0 bases and 0 bases, with 8 bases remaining between them. CDR3: CASSQEDALNTEAFF. Written as DNA, the CDR3 is TGCGCCAGCAGCCAAGAAGACGCCCTGAACACTGAAGCTTTCTTT.

The J gene is TRBJ2-1, the V gene TRBV18; TRBD1 agrees at 10 bases. The germline V gene has CDR1 KGHSH and CDR2 LQKENI. V lost 6 bases and J lost 2; bases outside the gene matches: 4. The CDR3 consists of 15 residues. Here the CDR3 reads CASSPGQGAYNEQFF. DNA of the CDR3: TGTGCCAGCTCGCCAGGACAGGGGGCCTACAATGAGCAGTTCTTC. The full variable domain, in which reference TRBV18 and TRBJ2-1 provide the parts outside the CDR3, is NAGVMQNPRHLVRRRGQEARLRCSPMKGHSHVYWYRQLPEEGLKFMVYLQKENIIDESGMPKERFSAEFPKEGPSILRIQQVVRGDSAAYFCASSPGQGAYNEQFFGPGTRLTVL.

The rearrangement links TRBV5-6 to TRBJ2-2; tentatively, D is TRBD2 (5 bases). The CDR3 sequence is 16 residues long. Germline V gene data show CDR1 as SGHDT and CDR2 as YYEEEE. The germline V and J ends were trimmed by 3 bases and 1 base, with 13 bases remaining between them. CDR3 sequence (DNA): TGTGCCAGCAGCTACTACCCGGGGAGGAACACCGGGGAGCTGTTTTTT. As protein: CASSYYPGRNTGELFF.

In DNA form, the CDR3 reads TGTGCCAGCAGTTTAAATTGGGGCTTCCCGCCGGATACGCAGTATTTT. This codes for CASSLNWGFPPDTQYF. The chain recombines TRBV28 with TRBJ2-3, with D possibly matching TRBD1 (5 bases). The CDR3 is 16 residues long. CDR1 MDHEN and CDR2 SYDVKM come from the germline V gene. The V end lost 2 bases, the J end lost 6 bases, and 18 bases lay between the germline ends.

V and J are TRBV19 and TRBJ1-4, with a tentative D call TRBD1 (5 bases). CDR3 length: 16 residues. V dropped 0 bases and J dropped 6 bases, with 14 bases sitting between them. CDR1 is LNHDA and CDR2 is SQIVND in the germline V gene (reference sequence). The CDR3 DNA follows: TGTGCCAGTAGTATAGATCTAGTTCAGGGTGATGAAAAACTGTTTTTT. Translation gives CASSIDLVQGDEKLFF.

The chain couples TRBV25-1 to TRBJ2-1; weak D call: TRBD2 (7 bases). CDR1 MGHDK and CDR2 SYGVNS come from the germline V gene. CDR3 length equals 14 residues. V shed 1 base and J shed 8 bases, with 12 bases lying between them. CDR3 region: CASSEWAGADEQFF. The CDR3 bases are TGTGCCAGCAGTGAATGGGCGGGGGCTGATGAGCAGTTCTTC.

The rearrangement uses TRBV5-1 and TRBJ1-1, with 8 bases fitting TRBD1. CDR3 length: 13 residues. The germline V gene has CDR1 SGHRS and CDR2 YFSETQ. J lost 6 bases, V lost 0 bases, and 1 base had no gene match. The CDR3 sequence: CASSLGTGSEAFF. The CDR3 DNA follows: TGCGCCAGCAGCTTGGGGACAGGGTCTGAAGCTTTCTTT.

CDR3 sequence (DNA): TGTGCCAGCAGTCCGGGACTCCGTGAGCAGTTCTTC. This translates into CASSPGLREQFF. The chain uses TRBV28 and TRBJ2-1; the D gene is possibly TRBD2 (6 bases). This CDR3 has 12 residues. Per the germline V gene, CDR1 is MDHEN and CDR2 is SYDVKM. V shed 5 bases and J shed 9 bases, with 11 bases lying between them.

This chain uses TRBV2 with TRBJ1-5; 7 nucleotides line up with TRBD1. The CDR3 totals 14 residues. The junction had 3 bases not matched to a gene; V was cut back by 5 bases and J by 2 bases. The germline CDR1 and CDR2 sequences are SNHLY and FYNNEI. The DNA of the CDR3 is TGTGCCAGCAGTTTGACAGGGCGCAATCAGCCCCAGCATTTT. The encoded protein is CASSLTGRNQPQHF.

V and J are TRBV5-1 and TRBJ2-2; D may be TRBD1 or TRBD2 (6 bases each). The CDR3 contains 16 residues. V lost 2 bases and J 5 bases, leaving 16 bases between the germline ends. Germline CDR1 SGHRS, CDR2 YFSETQ. The CDR3 nucleotides are TGCGCCAGCAGCTTTGGAGGGGGGACTGAAACCGGGGAGCTGTTTTTT. It yields the protein CASSFGGGTETGELFF.

The chain carries TRBV11-2 and TRBJ2-1; D might be TRBD1 or TRBD2, each matching 5 bases. This CDR3 is built from 14 residues. CDR1 is SGHAT and CDR2 is FQNNGV in the germline V gene. V dropped 7 bases and J dropped 9 bases, with 19 bases sitting between them. DNA of the CDR3: TGTGCCAGCACCCCGGAGGCTGGGGCGTTTGAGCAGTTCTTC. It translates to CASTPEAGAFEQFF.

This chain uses TRBV5-4 with TRBJ2-1; the D gene is possibly TRBD2 (7 bases). The V and J ends lost 6 bases and 9 bases respectively, with 22 bases between them. This CDR3 comprises 15 residues. Germline V gene lookup returns CDR1 SGHNT and CDR2 YYREEE (reference sequence). CDR3 sequence (DNA): TGTGCCAGCACCGCGCCGGGGAGGGGGGCCGGTGAGCAGTTCTTC. Translation: CASTAPGRGAGEQFF.

The chain recombines TRBV27 with TRBJ2-1, with 8 bases fitting TRBD1. Germline loops: CDR1 MNHEY, CDR2 SMNVEV (reference sequence). The length of the CDR3 is 19 residues. V shed 4 bases, J shed 4 bases, and the junction held 18 bases outside the gene matches. CDR3 in DNA: TGTGCCAGCAGTTCCCCTCGGGACAGGCGGGGTTTTGTTTACAATGAGCAGTTCTTC. Residues: CASSSPRDRRGFVYNEQFF.

J is TRBJ1-4 and V is TRBV6-1; 7 nucleotides align to TRBD1. V shed 6 bases, J shed 8 bases, and the junction held 9 bases outside the gene matches. The germline V gene encodes CDR1 MNHNS and CDR2 SASEGT. The CDR3 contains 14 residues. CDR3 nucleotide sequence: TGTGCCAGCAGGGTCCAGGGGGAAGTCGAAAAACTGTTTTTT. Translated: CASRVQGEVEKLFF.